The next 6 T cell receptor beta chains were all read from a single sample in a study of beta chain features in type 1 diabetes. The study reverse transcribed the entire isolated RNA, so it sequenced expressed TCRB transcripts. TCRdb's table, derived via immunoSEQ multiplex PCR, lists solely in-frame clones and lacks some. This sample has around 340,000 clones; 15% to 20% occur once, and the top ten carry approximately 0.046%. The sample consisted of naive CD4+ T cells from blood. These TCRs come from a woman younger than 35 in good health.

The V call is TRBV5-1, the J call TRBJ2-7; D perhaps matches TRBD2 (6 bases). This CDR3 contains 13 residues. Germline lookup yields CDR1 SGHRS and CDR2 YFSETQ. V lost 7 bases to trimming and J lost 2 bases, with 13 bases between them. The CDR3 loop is CASCRDLAYEQYF. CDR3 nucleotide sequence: TGCGCCAGCTGCCGGGACTTAGCCTACGAGCAGTACTTC.

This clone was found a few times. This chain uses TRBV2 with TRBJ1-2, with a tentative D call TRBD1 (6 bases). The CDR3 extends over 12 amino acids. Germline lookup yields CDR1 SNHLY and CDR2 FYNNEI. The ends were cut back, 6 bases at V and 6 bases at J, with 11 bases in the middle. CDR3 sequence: CASRERTDGYTF. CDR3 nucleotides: TGTGCCAGCAGAGAAAGGACAGATGGCTACACCTTC.

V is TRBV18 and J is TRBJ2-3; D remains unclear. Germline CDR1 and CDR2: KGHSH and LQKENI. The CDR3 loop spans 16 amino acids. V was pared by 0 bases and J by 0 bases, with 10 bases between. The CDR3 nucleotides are TGTGCCAGCTCACCACCGGCGACAACTAGCACAGATACGCAGTATTTT. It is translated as CASSPPATTSTDTQYF.

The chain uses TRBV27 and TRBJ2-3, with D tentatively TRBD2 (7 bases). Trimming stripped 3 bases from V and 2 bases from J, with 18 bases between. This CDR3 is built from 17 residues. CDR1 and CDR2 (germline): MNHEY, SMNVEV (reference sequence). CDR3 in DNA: TGTGCCAGCAGTTTGTCGGGGGGCCCCTCTTTCACAGATACGCAGTATTTT. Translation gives CASSLSGGPSFTDTQYF.

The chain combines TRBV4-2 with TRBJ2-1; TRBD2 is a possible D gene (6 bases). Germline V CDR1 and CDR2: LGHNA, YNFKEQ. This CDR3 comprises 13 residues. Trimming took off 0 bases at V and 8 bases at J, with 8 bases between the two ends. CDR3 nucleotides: TGTGCCAGCAGCCAAGATAGGAGGGATGAGCAGTTCTTC. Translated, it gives CASSQDRRDEQFF.

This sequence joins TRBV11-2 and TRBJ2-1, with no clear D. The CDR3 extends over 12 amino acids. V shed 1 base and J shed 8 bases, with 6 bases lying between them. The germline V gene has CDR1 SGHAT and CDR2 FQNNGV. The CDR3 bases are TGTGCCAGCAGCTTAGGGGCCCATGAGCAGTTCTTC. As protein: CASSLGAHEQFF.